The entry below gives a single T cell receptor (beta chain) sequence along with its context. The table came from immunoSEQ multiplex PCR; TCRdb's copy has only in-frame clones and leaves some out. This table holds some 65,000 clones, around three quarters found once. The sort gate was single viable CD3+CD4+CD8-CD45RO+ cells for memory CD4+ T cells. Trimming removed 4 bases from V and 1 base from J, with 14 bases in between. The CDR3 contains 16 residues. Germline loops: CDR1 MNHEY, CDR2 SMNVEV (reference sequence). The sample originates from a study of memory CD4+ T cells and cytomegalovirus serostatus.

This rearrangement joins TRBV27 to TRBJ1-5; D is perhaps TRBD1 (6 bases). Sequenced: memory CD4+ T cells from blood. The receptor's source is an adult in good health and CMV-seronegative. Some clones in this sample may be carry-over from other donors' samples. CDR3 sequence (DNA): TGTGCCAGCAGTTGGGGGGGCCTGGGAAGCAATCAGCCCCAGCATTTT. Protein: CASSWGGLGSNQPQHF.